What follows are 21 T cell receptor beta chains derived from one specimen sequenced in a study of shared clonotypes between healthy human individuals. Some clones are missing from TCRdb's copy, which holds only in-frame ones; the method was immunoSEQ multiplex PCR. The sample carries roughly 2.4 million clones, approximately 94% recorded once. The sample taken for sequencing was naive CD4+ T cells sorted from blood. Subset of the sample: CD45RA+ positively selected. The source is a man aged 18 to 35 in good health.

The chain combines TRBV29-1 with TRBJ2-2; possibly TRBD1 or TRBD2 for D (6 bases each). Germline values: CDR1 SQVTM, CDR2 ANQGSEA. The CDR3 has 15 residues. Trimming left V 4 bases short and J 4 bases short, with 16 bases between. This CDR3 is CSVGTGALTTGELFF. CDR3 nucleotide sequence: TGCAGCGTTGGAACGGGGGCGCTTACCACCGGGGAGCTGTTTTTT.

This clone was picked up a small number of times. CDR3 sequence: CASSSDLANYGYTF. The CDR3 DNA is TGTGCCAGCAGCTCGGACCTGGCCAACTATGGCTACACCTTC. The gene calls are TRBV5-4 and TRBJ1-2; D remains ambiguous. The CDR3 runs 14 residues. Trimming took off 3 bases at V and 2 bases at J, with 11 bases between the two ends. Germline CDR1 reads SGHNT; CDR2 reads YYREEE (reference sequence).

The rearrangement joins TRBV4-1 to TRBJ2-5; 12 nucleotides match TRBD2. The germline V gene has CDR1 MGHRA and CDR2 YSYEKL. The J segment lost 9 bases and the V segment lost 4 bases, leaving 3 bases of the junction unmatched. The CDR3 spans 13 residues. The CDR3 DNA sequence: TGCGCCAGCAGCCGACTAGCGGGGGAGGCCCAGTACTTC. Translation: CASSRLAGEAQYF.

The CDR3 reads CASRYGRAYEQYF. The CDR3 DNA follows: TGTGCCAGCAGATATGGGAGGGCCTACGAGCAGTACTTC. The J gene is TRBJ2-7, the V gene TRBV2, with 7 bases fitting TRBD2. The CDR3 contains 13 residues. The germline CDR1 and CDR2 sequences are SNHLY and FYNNEI. J was trimmed by 2 bases and V by 6 bases; bases with no gene match: 4.

V is TRBV4-2 and J is TRBJ1-3, with D hard to call. There are 16 residues in the CDR3. V lost 3 bases to trimming and J lost 0 bases, with 12 bases between them. Germline CDR1 and CDR2: LGHNA and YNFKEQ. The CDR3 region is CASSQQMGGSGNTIYF. Here the CDR3 DNA reads TGTGCCAGCAGCCAGCAAATGGGAGGCTCTGGAAACACCATATATTTT.

A few counts support this clone. Other DNA sequences in this specimen translate into the identical CDR3. This sequence joins TRBV18 and TRBJ1-2; 7 bases are a match to TRBD1. Germline-derived CDR1 and CDR2 are KGHSH and LQKENI. The CDR3 length is 13 residues. V lost 3 bases, J lost 6 bases, and 4 bases stayed unmatched. CDR3 coding DNA: TGTGCCAGCTCACCCGGGACAGTAGATGGCTACACCTTC. This sequence encodes CASSPGTVDGYTF.

The J gene is TRBJ2-3, the V gene TRBV19; no firm D call. Trimming took 4 bases from V and 1 from J, leaving 6 bases between them. The CDR3 sequence is 13 residues long. Germline loops: CDR1 LNHDA, CDR2 SQIVND (reference sequence). The CDR3, as DNA: TGTGCCAGTAGTAGCACTCGCACAGATACGCAGTATTTT. This encodes CASSSTRTDTQYF.

The chain couples TRBV5-4 to TRBJ2-7, with 8 bases lining up with TRBD1. Germline lookup yields CDR1 SGHNT and CDR2 YYREEE (reference sequence). The trim removed 0 bases at V and 3 bases at J, leaving 5 bases unmatched. There are 15 residues in the CDR3. The CDR3 loop is CASSLGVTGDYEQYF. The DNA of the CDR3 is TGTGCCAGCAGCTTGGGGGTGACAGGGGACTACGAGCAGTACTTC.

This clone is a singleton in its sample. This rearrangement joins TRBV2 to TRBJ1-5; D is possibly TRBD1 (5 bases). Looked up from germline, CDR1 is SNHLY and CDR2 is FYNNEI. Trimming shortened V by 6 bases and J by 4 bases, and 16 bases separated the two germline ends. The CDR3 extends over 15 amino acids. The CDR3 DNA reads TGTGCCAGCAGCCCCTGGGGCTCTTCTAATCAGCCCCAGCATTTT. Its translation is CASSPWGSSNQPQHF.

This chain links TRBV11-2 with TRBJ2-7, with 9 bases aligning to TRBD1. J was trimmed by 4 bases and V by 3 bases; bases with no gene match: 7. This CDR3 spans 15 amino acids. Per germline, CDR1 SGHAT and CDR2 FQNNGV. The CDR3 bases are TGTGCCAGCAGCTTCAACAGGGGGCAGTGGTACGAGCAGTACTTC. It yields the protein CASSFNRGQWYEQYF.

V and J are TRBV9 and TRBJ2-5; D is ambiguous. Germline V gene sequence: CDR1 SGDLS, CDR2 YYNGEE. The CDR3 consists of 16 residues. V dropped 1 base and J dropped 1 base, with 14 bases sitting between them. In nucleotides, the CDR3 is TGTGCCAGCAGCGTAAAGCCCGACATATTCCAAGAGACCCAGTACTTC. This encodes CASSVKPDIFQETQYF. The full variable domain, with the rest looked up from reference TRBV9 and TRBJ2-5, is DSGVTQTPKHLITATGQRVTLRCSPRSGDLSVYWYQQSLDQGLQFLIQYYNGEERAKGNILERFSAQQFPDLHSELNLSSLELGDSALYFCASSVKPDIFQETQYFGPGTRLLVL.

The rearrangement joins TRBV6-5 to TRBJ2-7; 7 bases align to TRBD1. CDR1 is MNHEY and CDR2 is SVGAGI in the germline V gene. This CDR3 spans 15 amino acids. J gave up 7 bases and V 0 bases, and 9 bases lay outside the gene matches. The CDR3 reads CASSYSGAGGQEQYF. The CDR3 DNA sequence: TGTGCCAGCAGTTACTCGGGGGCAGGGGGACAGGAGCAGTACTTC.

This chain joins TRBV28 and TRBJ1-2, with 7 bases matching TRBD1. CDR1 is MDHEN, CDR2 SYDVKM, per germline. The CDR3 sequence is 12 residues long. Trimming at V came to 8 bases and at J to 6 bases, leaving 6 bases not matched to a gene. CDR3 in amino acids: CASQGVLDGYTF. CDR3 coding DNA: TGTGCCAGCCAGGGGGTGTTAGATGGCTACACCTTC.

The chain links TRBV11-2 to TRBJ2-1; 13 nucleotides agree with TRBD2. Germline assignment: CDR1 SGHAT and CDR2 FQNNGV. V shed 5 bases and J 4 bases; nucleotides not matched to a gene: 5. The length of the CDR3 is 16 residues. DNA for the CDR3: TGTGCCAGCAGCCCGGTACTAGCGGGGGGGTACAATGAGCAGTTCTTC. Protein: CASSPVLAGGYNEQFF.

Worth noting for this clone: The sample holds other DNA sequences that translate to the same CDR3. V gene TRBV5-1 combines with J gene TRBJ2-5; TRBD2 matches at 8 bases. The germline gives CDR1 SGHRS, CDR2 YFSETQ. The CDR3 sequence is 14 residues long. V dropped 3 bases and J dropped 1; count of bases not matched to a gene: 2. CDR3 loop: CASSSSGGQETQYF. The CDR3 DNA reads as TGCGCCAGCAGCTCCAGCGGGGGCCAAGAGACCCAGTACTTC.

The chain is built from TRBV19 and TRBJ1-1; no firm D call. The V gene's germline CDR1 is LNHDA and CDR2 SQIVND (reference sequence). Trimming stripped 3 bases from V and 1 base from J, with 6 bases between. The CDR3 spans 13 residues. The CDR3 region is CASSIGQNTEAFF. CDR3 bases: TGTGCCAGTAGTATTGGTCAGAACACTGAAGCTTTCTTT.

The rearrangement joins TRBV5-1 to TRBJ1-2; TRBD1 matches 7 bases. The ends lost 5 bases at V and 4 bases at J; junction bases unmatched: 8. The CDR3 runs 14 residues. Looked up from germline, CDR1 is SGHRS and CDR2 is YFSETQ. In DNA, the CDR3 is TGCGCCAGCAGAGGAATGACAGGGAGCTATGGCTACACCTTC. It is translated as CASRGMTGSYGYTF. The full variable domain, completed using reference TRBV5-1 and TRBJ1-2, is KAGVTQTPRYLIKTRGQQVTLSCSPISGHRSVSWYQQTPGQGLQFLFEYFSETQRNKGNFPGRFSGRQFSNSRSEMNVSTLELGDSALYLCASRGMTGSYGYTFGSGTRLTVV.

The CDR3 coding sequence is TGTGCAAGTCGCATCTCACAGGAACACTACAATGAGCAGTTCTTC. It encodes CASRISQEHYNEQFF. The rearrangement joins TRBV12-2 to TRBJ2-1; whether TRBD1, the table's D call, matches the DNA was not checked. TRBV12-2 is designated a pseudogene. The CDR3 length is 15 residues.

The J gene is TRBJ2-7, the V gene TRBV6-1; 8 bases agree with TRBD1. The CDR3 loop spans 15 amino acids. J was trimmed by 2 bases and V by 3 bases; bases with no gene match: 6. Germline lookup yields CDR1 MNHNS and CDR2 SASEGT. The CDR3 sequence is CASSDEQGGPYEQYF. In DNA form, the CDR3 reads TGTGCCAGCAGTGACGAACAGGGGGGACCCTACGAGCAGTACTTC.

The genes are TRBV29-1 and TRBJ1-1; D gene ambiguous. Trimming pared 1 base from V and 1 base from J, leaving 7 bases between. CDR1 SQVTM and CDR2 ANQGSEA come from the germline V gene. The CDR3 length is 13 residues. CDR3 sequence reads: CSVEGPPNTEAFF. The CDR3 region has the DNA TGCAGCGTTGAAGGCCCACCGAACACTGAAGCTTTCTTT. The variable domain in full, with the rest retrieved from reference TRBV29-1 and TRBJ1-1, is SAVISQKPSRDICQRGTSLTIQCQVDSQVTMMFWYRQQPGQSLTLIATANQGSEATYESGFVIDKFPISRPNLTFSTLTVSNMSPEDSSIYLCSVEGPPNTEAFFGQGTRLTVV.

The chain links TRBV11-2 to TRBJ1-3; D is ambiguous. Looked up from germline, CDR1 is SGHAT and CDR2 is FQNNGV. The CDR3 is 13 residues long. Trimming left V 5 bases short and J 0 bases short, with 5 bases between. The CDR3 is CASSHSSGNTIYF. Written as DNA, the CDR3 is TGTGCCAGCAGCCACTCCTCTGGAAACACCATATATTTT.